This T cell receptor (beta chain) was observed in a study of cytomegalovirus exposure and HLA in healthy donors. Sequencing used immunoSEQ multiplex PCR; TCRdb keeps in-frame clones, though not all of them. This table holds about 220,000 clones, under 95% found once. V was pared by 1 base and J by 2 bases, with 12 bases between. This CDR3 region has 15 residues. The germline V gene has CDR1 MNHNS and CDR2 SASEGT. Sequencing used PBMCs. V usage is TRBV6-1 and J usage is TRBJ2-7; D perhaps matches TRBD2 (5 bases). The TCR comes from a woman aged 18-29 years in good health and CMV-seronegative. Here the CDR3 reads CASSEGPEGPYEQYF. The DNA of the CDR3 is TGTGCCAGCAGTGAAGGCCCAGAGGGCCCCTACGAGCAGTACTTC.